The rows below give T cell receptor beta chains drawn from one sample of a study of blood T cell repertoires in COVID-19. Clones were read by immunoSEQ multiplex PCR, and TCRdb kept only the in-frame ones, dropping some. The sample lists fewer than 200,000 clones; 65% to 85% were seen once. Material: peripheral blood. All receptors come from an elderly woman with acute or convalescent COVID-19. Each CDR3 is given with its conserved first and last residue. The listing skips clone size in some rows; elsewhere it reads once, few, many or a size class.

clone size: .
V gene: TRBV2
CDR3 protein: CASSPGTGLIIQYF

clone size: .
V gene: TRBV19
CDR3 protein: CASSTPGLAGGPHEQYF

clone size: .
V gene: TRBV7-9
CDR3 protein: CASSLGSGGTQYF

clone size: .
V gene: TRBV5-1
CDR3 protein: CASSQGQPIDYEQYF

clone size: few
V gene: TRBV6-1
CDR3 protein: CASSERGHANTEAFF

clone size: many
V gene: TRBV30
CDR3 protein: CAWSDGTVYGYTF

clone size: few
V gene: TRBV7-6
CDR3 protein: CASSPEDRGREQYF

clone size: .
V gene: TRBV2
CDR3 protein: CASKGTSGRTNEQFF

clone size: few
V gene: TRBV10-3
CDR3 protein: CAIRPTSSGGTNEQFF

clone size: once
V gene: TRBV24-1
CDR3 protein: CATSDPRQGEKLFF

clone size: .
V gene: TRBV7-2
CDR3 protein: CASSAAGAGNIQYF

clone size: .
V gene: TRBV19
CDR3 protein: CASSTGQGAAAGNTIYF

clone size: few
V gene: TRBV18
CDR3 protein: CASSPEEATNEKLFF

clone size: .
V gene: TRBV30
CDR3 protein: CAWSVQGGGQPQHF

clone size: .
V gene: TRBV23-1
CDR3 protein: CASSLDRGVSSYEQYF

clone size: .
V gene: TRBV6-1
CDR3 protein: CASSDGIGAPDVLTF

clone size: .
V gene: TRBV9
CDR3 protein: CASSVSGNSYEQYF

clone size: .
V gene: TRBV4-2
CDR3 protein: CASSLGTGGAEEYGYTF

clone size: .
V gene: TRBV19
CDR3 protein: CASSIGPWGREAKNIQYF

clone size: .
V gene: TRBV3-1/TRBV3-2
CDR3 protein: CASSQYGQGATNYGYTF

clone size: .
V gene: TRBV12-3/TRBV12-4
CDR3 protein: CASSLSGNTIYF

clone size: .
V gene: TRBV10-1
CDR3 protein: CASSESLSGSINEQFF

clone size: .
V gene: TRBV6-6
CDR3 protein: CASSSGLASEQFF

clone size: .
V gene: TRBV29-1
CDR3 protein: CSVEWGQNYGYTF

clone size: .
V gene: TRBV6-5
CDR3 protein: CASRGQGGQPQHF

clone size: .
V gene: TRBV27
CDR3 protein: CASSLSRRDNEQFF

clone size: .
V gene: TRBV4-3
CDR3 protein: CASSPGGFLYTEAFF

clone size: .
V gene: TRBV7-6
CDR3 protein: CASSFLESEKLFF

clone size: .
V gene: TRBV20-1
CDR3 protein: CSANDGGLYGYTF

clone size: .
V gene: TRBV5-1
CDR3 protein: CASSRVTSGRGGKNIQYF

clone size: .
V gene: TRBV29-1
CDR3 protein: CSVNREGYGYTF

clone size: .
V gene: TRBV27
CDR3 protein: CASRWDSGTEAFF

clone size: .
V gene: TRBV7-9
CDR3 protein: CASSLSGNSGEQYF

clone size: .
V gene: TRBV4-1
CDR3 protein: CASSQGLLAGERYEQYF

clone size: .
V gene: TRBV6-5
CDR3 protein: CASSSSGMGNGYTF

clone size: once
V gene: TRBV25-1
CDR3 protein: CASSEQDSDTGELFF

clone size: .
V gene: TRBV27
CDR3 protein: CASSLQGANSNYGYTF

clone size: .
V gene: TRBV24-1
CDR3 protein: CATSLGGNYNEQFF

clone size: .
V gene: TRBV5-6
CDR3 protein: CASSSEAGHPNEKLFF

clone size: .
V gene: TRBV11-1
CDR3 protein: CASSSSQGGGETQYF

clone size: few
V gene: TRBV5-6
CDR3 protein: CASSLRGNQPQHF

clone size: .
V gene: TRBV14
CDR3 protein: CASSQSPEAFF

clone size: .
V gene: TRBV19
CDR3 protein: CASTRGENQPQHF

clone size: .
V gene: TRBV23-1
CDR3 protein: CASSPTGIRNQPQHF

clone size: few
V gene: TRBV7-2
CDR3 protein: CASSLTGGQNYGYTF

clone size: .
V gene: TRBV27
CDR3 protein: CASSPEGTGRNQPQHF

clone size: .
V gene: TRBV18
CDR3 protein: CASSPREPGTGELFF

clone size: .
V gene: TRBV7-8
CDR3 protein: CASSMKDRGTSPLHF

clone size: .
V gene: TRBV2
CDR3 protein: CASSELAGRTGELFF

clone size: .
V gene: TRBV11-2
CDR3 protein: CASSLVLAGGQETQYF

clone size: .
V gene: TRBV11-2
CDR3 protein: CASSLFGQGNQPQHF

clone size: .
V gene: TRBV30
CDR3 protein: CACPGSGNEKLFF

clone size: .
V gene: TRBV6-5
CDR3 protein: CASRGTVVAPLHF

clone size: .
V gene: TRBV10-1
CDR3 protein: CASSEQGNQPQHF

clone size: .
V gene: TRBV4-3
CDR3 protein: CASSQVMNTEAFF